These 14 T cell receptor beta chains were all obtained from the same sample, sequenced in a study of vaccination effects on CD4 cells after COVID-19. Generated by immunoSEQ multiplex PCR, the TCRdb table keeps only in-frame clones and is missing some. Altogether 40,000 to 45,000 clones are present, about 63% being singletons, with the ten largest covering more than 7%. At the end of roughly ten days of culture, CD4+ T cells were isolated. All study participants received two doses of BNT162b2 or mRNA-1273 vaccine. For these TCRs, the target antigens are not known. Sequencing was performed on CD4+ T cells from PBMCs cultured without peptide, taken after COVID-19 vaccination. The source is a human donor who received a COVID-19 vaccine.

DNA for the CDR3: TGTGCCTGGAGTACCAAACAGGGGGCAAGAAACACCATATATTTT. Its protein is CAWSTKQGARNTIYF. The chain carries TRBV30 and TRBJ1-3, with 9 bases fitting TRBD1. CDR1 and CDR2 from the germline V gene are GTSNPN and SVGIG (reference sequence). V gave up 2 bases and J gave up 5 bases; unmatched junction bases: 7. This CDR3 is 15 amino acids long.

This clone was picked up a small number of times. The CDR3 coding sequence is TGTGCCAGCAGTTCGCCCCTAGCGTCCGGGGAGCTGTTTTTT. As protein: CASSSPLASGELFF. V is TRBV6-2 or TRBV6-3 and J is TRBJ2-2, with TRBD2 as a possible D gene (6 bases). The germline V gene has CDR1 MNHEY and CDR2 SVGEGT. V was clipped by 4 bases and J by 6 bases, with 12 bases between them. This CDR3 has 14 amino acids.

V usage is TRBV19 and J usage is TRBJ2-3; 8 nucleotides line up with TRBD2. There are 14 residues in the CDR3. Germline CDR1 reads LNHDA; CDR2 reads SQIVND (reference sequence). V shed 6 bases and J 2 bases; nucleotides not matched to a gene: 4. CDR3 amino acids: CASRSSGFTDTQYF. The DNA for the CDR3 is TGTGCCAGTAGATCTAGCGGGTTCACAGATACGCAGTATTTT.

The chain has TRBV3-1 (or the pseudogene TRBV3-2) and TRBJ1-5; D is ambiguous. The germline V gene encodes CDR1 LGHDT and CDR2 YNNKEL (reference sequence). V shed 0 bases and J shed 7 bases, with 10 bases lying between them. The CDR3 extends over 14 amino acids. CDR3 in amino acids: CASSQDRLGQPQHF. CDR3 coding DNA: TGTGCCAGCAGCCAAGATAGGTTGGGGCAGCCCCAGCATTTT.

This chain uses TRBV7-9 with TRBJ2-5, with D possibly matching TRBD1 (5 bases). V lost 2 bases and J 7 bases, leaving 8 bases between the germline ends. The germline V gene has CDR1 SEHNR and CDR2 FQNEAQ (reference sequence). This CDR3 has 12 residues. CDR3 in amino acids: CASSLQQATQYF. DNA for the CDR3: TGTGCCAGCAGCTTACAACAGGCGACCCAGTACTTC. Full variable domain (outside the CDR3, taken from reference TRBV7-9 and TRBJ2-5): DTGVSQNPRHKITKRGQNVTFRCDPISEHNRLYWYRQTLGQGPEFLTYFQNEAQLEKSRLLSDRFSAERPKGSFSTLEIQRTEQGDSAMYLCASSLQQATQYFGPGTRLLVL.

V usage is TRBV5-1 and J usage is TRBJ2-7; possible D gene TRBD1, 5 bases. V lost 0 bases and J 7 bases, leaving 14 bases between the germline ends. Germline CDR1 reads SGHRS; CDR2 reads YFSETQ. The CDR3 totals 14 residues. The CDR3 DNA reads TGCGCCAGCAGCTTGGACAGGCCCGAAGGGGAGCAGTACTTC. Translation: CASSLDRPEGEQYF.

The gene calls are TRBV11-2 and TRBJ1-2; 8 bases align to TRBD1. Losses at the gene ends were 5 bases for V and 4 bases for J; bases not matched to a gene: 9. The CDR3 sequence is 15 residues long. Germline-derived CDR1 and CDR2 are SGHAT and FQNNGV. The CDR3 DNA sequence: TGTGCCAGCAGCGGGACCAGGGGGCGCCTCTATGGCTACACCTTC. Translation: CASSGTRGRLYGYTF. The variable domain in full, completed from reference TRBV11-2 and TRBJ1-2, reads EAGVAQSPRYKIIEKRQSVAFWCNPISGHATLYWYQQILGQGPKLLIQFQNNGVVDDSQLPKDRFSAERLKGVDSTLKIQPAKLEDSAVYLCASSGTRGRLYGYTFGSGTRLTVV.

The chain joins TRBV19 to TRBJ2-3; 10 positions match TRBD2. Losses at the gene ends were 0 bases for V and 5 bases for J; bases not matched to a gene: 14. The CDR3 length is 19 residues. Looked up from germline, CDR1 is LNHDA and CDR2 is SQIVND (reference sequence). CDR3 region: CASSIDGLAGDVFGDTQYF. The CDR3 DNA follows: TGTGCCAGTAGTATAGATGGGCTAGCGGGAGACGTCTTTGGAGATACGCAGTATTTT.

V and J are TRBV25-1 and TRBJ2-7, with 12 bases fitting TRBD1. The ends lost 6 bases at V and 6 bases at J; junction bases unmatched: 12. Germline values: CDR1 MGHDK, CDR2 SYGVNS. The CDR3 runs 16 residues. CDR3 in amino acids: CASSPGGGQGAGEQYF. CDR3 nucleotides: TGTGCCAGCAGCCCCGGGGGGGGACAGGGGGCGGGCGAGCAGTACTTC.

The chain couples TRBV5-1 to TRBJ2-5, with 15 bases that match TRBD2. Germline CDR1 SGHRS, CDR2 YFSETQ. V trimming: 0 bases; J trimming: 2 bases; junction bases outside the gene matches: 8. The CDR3 consists of 19 residues. DNA of the CDR3: TGCGCCAGCAGCTTGGGGACTAGCGGGAGGGCCAGAAATCAAGAGACCCAGTACTTC. This gives the protein CASSLGTSGRARNQETQYF.

J is TRBJ2-2 and V is TRBV6-6; 8 bases line up with TRBD1. CDR3 size: 16 residues. J was trimmed by 6 bases and V by 2 bases; bases with no gene match: 8. Germline CDR1 MNHNY, CDR2 SVGAGI (reference sequence). CDR3 DNA: TGTGCCAGCAGTTACATCGGACAGGGTTGGTCCGGGGAGCTGTTTTTT. It codes for CASSYIGQGWSGELFF.

The J gene is TRBJ2-7, the V gene TRBV4-2; no reliable D call. The CDR3 totals 13 residues. Germline lookup yields CDR1 LGHNA and CDR2 YNFKEQ. Trimming left V 1 base short and J 3 bases short, with 7 bases between. The CDR3 coding sequence is TGTGCCAGCAGCCAAGCGAGGAGCTACGAGCAGTACTTC. As protein: CASSQARSYEQYF.

The V call is TRBV2, the J call TRBJ2-4; weak D call: TRBD1 (5 bases). V lost 1 base and J 11 bases, leaving 9 bases between the germline ends. The CDR3 is 12 amino acids. CDR1 SNHLY and CDR2 FYNNEI come from the germline V gene. In DNA form, the CDR3 reads TGTGCCAGCAGTGAAGAGACAGTAGTTCAGTACTTC. Translation: CASSEETVVQYF.

The sample holds one count of this clone. V usage is TRBV7-7 and J usage is TRBJ2-5, with D unclear. The CDR3 is 14 residues long. The V and J ends lost 3 bases and 1 base respectively, with 9 bases between them. The germline gives CDR1 SSHAT, CDR2 FNYEAQ (reference sequence). The CDR3 DNA is TGTGCCAGCAGCTTGTCGCAGTTCCAAGAGACCCAGTACTTC. It specifies CASSLSQFQETQYF.